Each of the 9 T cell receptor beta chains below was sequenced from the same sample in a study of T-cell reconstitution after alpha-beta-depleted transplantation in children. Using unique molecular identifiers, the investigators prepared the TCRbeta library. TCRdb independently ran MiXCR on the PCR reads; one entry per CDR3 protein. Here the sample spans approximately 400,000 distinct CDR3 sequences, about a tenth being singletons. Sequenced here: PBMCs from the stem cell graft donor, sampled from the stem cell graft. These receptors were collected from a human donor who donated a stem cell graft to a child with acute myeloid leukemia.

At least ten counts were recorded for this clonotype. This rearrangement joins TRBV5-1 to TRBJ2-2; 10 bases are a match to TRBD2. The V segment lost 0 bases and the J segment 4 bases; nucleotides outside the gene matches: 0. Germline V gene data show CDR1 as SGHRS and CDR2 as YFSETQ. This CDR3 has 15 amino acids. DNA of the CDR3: TGCGCCAGCAGCTTGGTAGCGGGGGGCACCGGGGAGCTGTTTTTT. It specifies CASSLVAGGTGELFF.

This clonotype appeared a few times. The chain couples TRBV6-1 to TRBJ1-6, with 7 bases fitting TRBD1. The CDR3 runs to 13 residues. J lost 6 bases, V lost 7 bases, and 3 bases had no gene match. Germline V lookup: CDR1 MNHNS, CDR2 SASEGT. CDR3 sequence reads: CASKNRGNSPLHF. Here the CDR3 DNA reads TGTGCCAGCAAGAACAGGGGTAATTCACCCCTCCACTTT.

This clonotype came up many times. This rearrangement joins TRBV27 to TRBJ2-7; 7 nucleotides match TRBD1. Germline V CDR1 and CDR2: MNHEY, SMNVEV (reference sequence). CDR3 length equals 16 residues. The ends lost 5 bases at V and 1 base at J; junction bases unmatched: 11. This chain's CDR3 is CASSADTGVGSYEQYF. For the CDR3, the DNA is TGTGCCAGCAGTGCCGACACAGGGGTTGGATCCTACGAGCAGTACTTC.

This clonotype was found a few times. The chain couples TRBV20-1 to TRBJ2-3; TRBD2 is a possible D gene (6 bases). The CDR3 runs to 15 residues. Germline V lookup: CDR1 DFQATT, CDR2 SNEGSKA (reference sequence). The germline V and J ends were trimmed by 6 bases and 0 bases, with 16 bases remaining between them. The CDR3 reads CSARPLAPSTDTQYF. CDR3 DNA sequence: TGCAGTGCGCGACCACTAGCACCCAGCACAGATACGCAGTATTTT.

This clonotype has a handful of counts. CDR3 sequence: CASSYGLAGGPDTQYF. DNA of the CDR3: TGTGCCAGCAGTTACGGGCTAGCGGGAGGGCCAGATACGCAGTATTTT. This rearrangement joins TRBV6-5 to TRBJ2-3, with 12 nucleotides matching TRBD2. Germline V gives CDR1 MNHEY, CDR2 SVGAGI. The CDR3 totals 16 residues. V shed 2 bases and J 4 bases; nucleotides not matched to a gene: 4.

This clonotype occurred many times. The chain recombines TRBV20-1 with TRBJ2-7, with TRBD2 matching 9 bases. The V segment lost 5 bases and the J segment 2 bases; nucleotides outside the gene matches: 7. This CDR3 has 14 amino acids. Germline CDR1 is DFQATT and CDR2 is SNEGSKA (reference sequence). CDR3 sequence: CSAETSGPPYEQYF. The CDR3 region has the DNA TGCAGTGCTGAAACTAGCGGGCCTCCCTACGAGCAGTACTTC.

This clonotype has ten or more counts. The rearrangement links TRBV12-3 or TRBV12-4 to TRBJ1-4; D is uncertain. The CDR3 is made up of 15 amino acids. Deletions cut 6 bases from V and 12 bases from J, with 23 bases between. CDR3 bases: TGTGCCAGCAGCTCTTCTTGGGAGACCCGGTGGGAACTGTTTTTT. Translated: CASSSSWETRWELFF.

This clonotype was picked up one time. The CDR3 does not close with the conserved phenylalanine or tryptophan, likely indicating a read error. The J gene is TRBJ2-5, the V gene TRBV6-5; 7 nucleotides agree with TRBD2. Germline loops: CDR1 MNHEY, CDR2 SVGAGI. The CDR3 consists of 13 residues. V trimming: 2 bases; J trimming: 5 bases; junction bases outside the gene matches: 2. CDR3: CASSYTSEETQYL. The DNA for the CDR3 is TGTGCCAGCAGTTACACTAGCGAGGAGACCCAGTACTTG.

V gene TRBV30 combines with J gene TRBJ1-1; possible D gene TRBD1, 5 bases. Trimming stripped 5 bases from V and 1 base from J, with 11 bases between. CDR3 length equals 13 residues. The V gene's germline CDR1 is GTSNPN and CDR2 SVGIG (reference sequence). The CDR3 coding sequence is TGTGCCTGGGGAAAAACAGGGAACACTGAAGCTTTCTTT. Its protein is CAWGKTGNTEAFF.